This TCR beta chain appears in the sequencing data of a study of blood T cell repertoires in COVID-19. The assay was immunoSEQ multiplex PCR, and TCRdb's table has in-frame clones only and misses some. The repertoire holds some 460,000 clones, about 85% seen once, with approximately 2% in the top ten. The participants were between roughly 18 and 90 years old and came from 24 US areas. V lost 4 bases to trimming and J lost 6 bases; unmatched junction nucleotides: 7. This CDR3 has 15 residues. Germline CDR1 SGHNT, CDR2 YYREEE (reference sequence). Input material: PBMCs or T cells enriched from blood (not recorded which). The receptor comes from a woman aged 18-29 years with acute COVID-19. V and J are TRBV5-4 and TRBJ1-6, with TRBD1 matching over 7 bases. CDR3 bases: TGTGCCAGCAGCCTCCGGACAGGTCCTAATTCACCCCTCCACTTT. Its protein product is CASSLRTGPNSPLHF.